The rows below give T cell receptor beta chains drawn from one sample of a study of blood T cell repertoires in COVID-19. Sequencing was performed with immunoSEQ multiplex PCR; in TCRdb, only in-frame clones are kept and a portion is missing. The table lists approximately 230,000 clones, 75% to 90% of them singletons, with approximately 3.7% in the top ten. The sample was PBMCs or T cells enriched from blood (not recorded which). The receptors shown here come from a woman under 40 who had recovered from COVID-19. Each CDR3 is given with its conserved first and last residue. The D gene is left open where the match is weak. Clone size is given for some rows only: seen once, a few or many times, or a class if the clone is expanded.

clone_size j_call v_call cdr3_length d_call cdr3_nt cdr3_aa
. TRBJ2-1 TRBV19 14 . TGTGCCAGTAGGGACTACAACAGCGACAATGAGCAGTTCTTC CASRDYNSDNEQFF
. TRBJ2-6 TRBV14 14 TRBD1 TGTGCCAGCAGCCAATGGGACAGACCCAACGTCCTGACTTTC CASSQWDRPNVLTF
. TRBJ2-1 TRBV29-1 15 TRBD2 TGCAGCGTTAGGAGGGGGACTAGTCCATACAATGAGCAGTTCTTC CSVRRGTSPYNEQFF
. TRBJ1-3 TRBV11-1 15 TRBD1 TGTGCCAGCAGCCCGAGGGACAGCTCTGGAAACACCATATATTTT CASSPRDSSGNTIYF
. TRBJ2-1 TRBV7-2 15 TRBD1 TGTGCCAGCAGCTCCCGGGACAGGGGGCAACCTGAGCAGTTCTTC CASSSRDRGQPEQFF
. TRBJ1-1 TRBV6-2/TRBV6-3 17 TRBD1 TGTGCCAGCAGTGATGGACAGGGGGGTGTCGCCTACACTGAAGCTTTCTTT CASSDGQGGVAYTEAFF
. TRBJ1-1 TRBV10-3 17 TRBD1 TGTGCCATCAGTGAGAGGGACAGGGGCTTCGGAGTCACTGAAGCTTTCTTT CAISERDRGFGVTEAFF
. TRBJ2-1 TRBV28 14 . TGTGCCAGCAGTTTGGGACTCTACTACAATGAGCAGTTCTTC CASSLGLYYNEQFF
. TRBJ1-6 TRBV4-3 19 TRBD1 TGCGCCAGCAGCCAGTTCTGGACAGGGGGCGGGGGGGGATATTCACCCCTCCACTTT CASSQFWTGGGGGYSPLHF
. TRBJ2-3 TRBV7-9 15 . TGTGCCAGCAGCAACCCCGAGAACCGCGCAGATACGCAGTATTTT CASSNPENRADTQYF
. TRBJ1-1 TRBV30 14 . TGTGCCTGGAGTAAGGCGGGGGGTTTCACTGAAGCTTTCTTT CAWSKAGGFTEAFF
. TRBJ2-7 TRBV30 18 TRBD2 TGTGCCTGGAGAGGAATGGTAGCGGGAGGCTTCGCAACCTACGAGCAGTACTTC CAWRGMVAGGFATYEQYF
. TRBJ1-2 TRBV30 15 . TGTGCCTGGGGCCCCCGGACACAGGGTGTAGGTGGCTACACCTTC CAWGPRTQGVGGYTF
. TRBJ1-1 TRBV7-3 12 TRBD1 TGTGCCAGCAGAGGGACAGGGAGGGAAGCTTTCTTT CASRGTGREAFF
. TRBJ2-5 TRBV6-5 16 . TGTGCCAGCAGTTACTCGGGCTATAGGAATCTCGAGACCCAGTACTTC CASSYSGYRNLETQYF
. TRBJ1-2 TRBV25-1 15 TRBD1 TGTGCCAGCAGCCTTCCGGGACAGGGGTCCTATGGCTACACCTTC CASSLPGQGSYGYTF
. TRBJ2-2 TRBV19 11 . TGTGCCAGTAGCGGGACCGGGGAGCTGTTTTTT CASSGTGELFF
. TRBJ1-1 TRBV2 16 TRBD1 TGTGCCAGCAGCGAGGGGGGGGACAGGATGAACACTGAAGCTTTCTTT CASSEGGDRMNTEAFF
once TRBJ2-3 TRBV6-1 16 . TGTGCCAGCAGTGTCCTACAGGGACGAGGCACAGATACGCAGTATTTT CASSVLQGRGTDTQYF
. TRBJ2-2 TRBV19 15 TRBD2 TGTGCCAGTAGTGCGCTCGGGACTAGCGGGAGGGAGCTGTTTTTT CASSALGTSGRELFF
. TRBJ1-2 TRBV9 13 TRBD1 TGTGCCAGCAGCGTCGGGGACAGGGTTGGCTACACCTTC CASSVGDRVGYTF
. TRBJ1-2 TRBV29-1 12 . TGCAGCGTCGAACAGGAATCCTATGGCTACACCTTC CSVEQESYGYTF
. TRBJ1-2 TRBV28 17 . TGTGCCAGCAGCCCTCCGACTGGGACATTCCTCTTCCATGGCTACACCTTC CASSPPTGTFLFHGYTF
once TRBJ1-1 TRBV30 12 . TGTGCTAGAAAGGGGATGAACACTGAAGCTTTCTTT CARKGMNTEAFF
. TRBJ1-5 TRBV30 16 TRBD1 TGTGCCTGGAGTGCTCGCGGGACAGGGGTGGAGCAGCCCCAGCATTTT CAWSARGTGVEQPQHF
. TRBJ1-6 TRBV28 13 . TGTGCCAGCAGCCAGGGGAATAATTCACCCCTCCACTTT CASSQGNNSPLHF
. TRBJ1-4 TRBV5-1 17 TRBD1 TGCGCCAGCAGCCTGATGACAGGGGGAACTCCTAATGAAAAACTGTTTTTT CASSLMTGGTPNEKLFF
. TRBJ1-4 TRBV30 14 . TGTGCCTGCTCCCCGGTCTTGGGAGGTGAAAAACTGTTTTTT CACSPVLGGEKLFF
. TRBJ1-5 TRBV6-5 15 . TGTGCCAGCAGTTATACGGGGGGCAACAATCAGCCCCAGCATTTT CASSYTGGNNQPQHF
. TRBJ2-5 TRBV4-2 14 . TGTGCCAGCAGCCGGGCAGGGGTAGGGGAGACCCAGTACTTC CASSRAGVGETQYF
. TRBJ1-6 TRBV5-6 18 . TGTGCCAGCAGCGCTCAAATATTAACTAGCTCCTATAATTCACCCCTCCACTTT CASSAQILTSSYNSPLHF
. TRBJ2-2 TRBV5-1 16 TRBD1 TGCGCCAGCAGCTTGGTTGCGGACAGGGTTCCCGGGGAGCTGTTTTTT CASSLVADRVPGELFF
. TRBJ2-1 TRBV19 14 TRBD2 TGTGCCACGGGACTAGCGGGAGCGGGGCCTGAGCAGTTCTTC CATGLAGAGPEQFF
. TRBJ1-5 TRBV28 11 . TGTGCCAGCAGCACAAATCAGCCCCAGCATTTT CASSTNQPQHF
. TRBJ1-1 TRBV6-5 15 TRBD1 TGTGCCAGCAGTTCAACATTAGGGGGCGGAACTGAAGCTTTCTTT CASSSTLGGGTEAFF
. TRBJ1-2 TRBV2 17 . TGTGCCAGCAGTGATCCCCTCTACCAAAAATTAAACTATGGCTACACCTTC CASSDPLYQKLNYGYTF
. TRBJ1-2 TRBV5-4 15 TRBD1 TGTGCCAGCAGCTTGGATCGGACAGGCCTTTATGGCTACACCTTC CASSLDRTGLYGYTF
once TRBJ1-6 TRBV6-5 12 . TGTGCCAGCAGTTATAATAATTCACCCCTCCACTTT CASSYNNSPLHF
. TRBJ1-1 TRBV6-5 13 . TGTGCCAGCAGTTACAACCGGCCAGAGGGAGCTTTCTTT CASSYNRPEGAFF
. TRBJ2-7 TRBV9 16 . TGTGCCAGCAGCGTAAGTTGGGGAGGGACAGGAGGCGAGCAGTACTTC CASSVSWGGTGGEQYF
. TRBJ1-4 TRBV7-9 15 . TGTGCCAGCAGCTTAGTAGGCAAACGGGGGGAAAAACTGTTTTTT CASSLVGKRGEKLFF
. TRBJ2-5 TRBV28 16 TRBD2 TGTGCCAGCAGCCTTGGGGGGAGGGCGGTCAAGGAGACCCAGTACTTC CASSLGGRAVKETQYF
. TRBJ2-7 TRBV7-3 14 . TGTGCCAGCAGCTTATTCGCAGACACCTACGAGCAGTACTTC CASSLFADTYEQYF
. TRBJ1-1 TRBV25-1 13 . TGTGCCAGCAGTGAATCCGGGGGCACTGAAGCTTTCTTT CASSESGGTEAFF
. TRBJ1-6 TRBV7-8 14 . TGTGCCAGCAGAGCGCGGCGGTATAATTCACCCCTCCACTTT CASRARRYNSPLHF